A selection of T cell receptor beta chains follows, all from one sample in a study of blood T cell repertoires in COVID-19. Assay: immunoSEQ multiplex PCR; the TCRdb copy retains only in-frame clones and omits some. The sample yields approximately 250,000 clones, around nine tenths seen once. The material sequenced was peripheral blood. These receptors all stem from a woman aged 70-85 years with COVID-19, enrolled during active disease. Both conserved end residues are part of each CDR3. A D gene is named only where the DNA matches it firmly. For some rows the clone size is stated as once, few or many, or as a class when expanded; others skip it.

v_gene	d_gene	j_gene	abundance	CDR3nt	CDR3aa
TRBV5-1	NA	TRBJ1-4	NA	TGCGCCAGCAGCTTGGCCAGGGTCTCTACTAATGAAAAACTGTTTTTT	CASSLARVSTNEKLFF
TRBV10-3	NA	TRBJ1-2	NA	TGTGCCATGGCAGGGCTGTCTAACTATGGCTACACCTTC	CAMAGLSNYGYTF
TRBV28	NA	TRBJ2-3	NA	TGTGCCAGCCGAGGGGGTGGCACAGATACGCAGTATTTT	CASRGGGTDTQYF
TRBV7-2	TRBD1	TRBJ2-7	NA	TGTGCCAGCAGCTCCCGGGACAGGGGTCTCTACGAGCAGTACTTC	CASSSRDRGLYEQYF
TRBV2	TRBD1	TRBJ1-1	once	TGTGCCAGCGGTGGACAGGGAGATCCTGAAGCTTTCTTT	CASGGQGDPEAFF
TRBV7-9	NA	TRBJ1-2	NA	TGTGCCAGCAGCCCAACAGGGTTTTATGGCTACACCTTC	CASSPTGFYGYTF
TRBV7-2	TRBD1	TRBJ1-2	NA	TGTGCCAGCAGTCCGGACAGGAACTATGGCTACACCTTC	CASSPDRNYGYTF
TRBV11-2	TRBD1	TRBJ2-7	NA	TGTGCCAGCAGCCTCAGAACGACAGGGAGCGAGCAGTACTTC	CASSLRTTGSEQYF
TRBV7-6	NA	TRBJ1-2	NA	TGTGCCAGCAGCTTAGGACCGGGACTGCTTGTAGGCTACACCTTC	CASSLGPGLLVGYTF
TRBV19	TRBD1	TRBJ1-5	few	TGTGCCAGTAAAAGTACAGGGGTTGATCAGCCCCAGCATTTT	CASKSTGVDQPQHF
TRBV5-6	TRBD2	TRBJ2-5	NA	TGTGCCAGCAGCTTGGGACTAGCCGTAGAGACCCAGTACTTC	CASSLGLAVETQYF
TRBV6-5	NA	TRBJ2-7	NA	TGTGCCAGCAGTTACGGTCAGGGAAACGAGCAGTACTTC	CASSYGQGNEQYF
TRBV3-1/TRBV3-2	TRBD1	TRBJ1-2	NA	TGTGCCAGCAGCCATGGAGGGGGCAGGGATAGGAACTATGGCTACACCTTC	CASSHGGGRDRNYGYTF
TRBV3-1/TRBV3-2	NA	TRBJ1-2	NA	TGTGCCAGCAGCCATGGGCCGACAACTAACTATGGCTACACCTTC	CASSHGPTTNYGYTF
TRBV30	TRBD1	TRBJ2-7	NA	TGTGCCGGACAGGGAAGGTACGAGCAGTACTTC	CAGQGRYEQYF
TRBV2	TRBD1	TRBJ2-7	NA	TGTGCCAGCAACGACAGGGTCTACGAGCAGTACTTC	CASNDRVYEQYF
TRBV5-1	NA	TRBJ1-1	NA	TGCGCCAGCAGCTTGGGCCAGGTCCCTGAAGCTTTCTTT	CASSLGQVPEAFF
TRBV6-2/TRBV6-3	NA	TRBJ2-7	NA	TGTGCCAGCAGTGACACCTACGAGCAGTACTTC	CASSDTYEQYF
TRBV5-1	NA	TRBJ2-7	NA	TGCGCCAGCAGCTTGGAGAGTCACGAGCAGTACTTC	CASSLESHEQYF
TRBV19	NA	TRBJ1-5	NA	TGTGCCAGTAGTGGGCGGGAGGGAGATCAGCCCCAGCATTTT	CASSGREGDQPQHF
TRBV10-3	TRBD1	TRBJ1-5	NA	TGTGCCATCAGTGAGAACGGACAGGGCCAGCCCCAGCATTTT	CAISENGQGQPQHF
TRBV20-1	NA	TRBJ1-1	NA	TGCAGTGCTAGGGAACGGGTGGCTTTCTTT	CSARERVAFF
TRBV5-1	TRBD1	TRBJ1-2	NA	TGCGCCAGCAGCCAGGGACAGGGAGCCCCCTATGGCTACACCTTC	CASSQGQGAPYGYTF
TRBV10-1	NA	TRBJ2-3	NA	TGCGCCAGCAGTGCTTCTGGGCTTAGCACAGATACGCAGTATTTT	CASSASGLSTDTQYF
TRBV4-3	TRBD1	TRBJ1-2	NA	TGCGCCAGCAGCCTCCTAGGGGGAGGACAGGGTGTTTATGGCTACACCTTC	CASSLLGGGQGVYGYTF
TRBV11-3	NA	TRBJ2-2	once	TGTGCCAGCAGCCCAGGAAGCAGGACGAACACCGGGGAGCTGTTTTTT	CASSPGSRTNTGELFF
TRBV5-6	NA	TRBJ1-2	NA	TGTGCCAGCAGCGGCGGGCTGTCCTATGGCTACACCTTC	CASSGGLSYGYTF
TRBV9	NA	TRBJ2-1	NA	TGTGCCAGCAGCGTAGTTAGCAGTTCCTACAATGAGCAGTTCTTC	CASSVVSSSYNEQFF
TRBV6-5	NA	TRBJ2-2	NA	TGTGCCAGCAGGACAGGTCCGAACACCGGGGAGCTGTTTTTT	CASRTGPNTGELFF
TRBV5-1	TRBD1	TRBJ1-1	NA	TGCGCCAGCAGCTTGTGGGGACAGGCGAACACTGAAGCTTTCTTT	CASSLWGQANTEAFF
TRBV19	NA	TRBJ1-2	NA	TGTGCCAGTAGTTCTTCGGACATTTATGGCTACACCTTC	CASSSSDIYGYTF
TRBV27	NA	TRBJ2-7	NA	TGTGCCAGCTCAGGTTGTGAGCAGTACTTC	CASSGCEQYF
TRBV7-2	TRBD2	TRBJ2-1	NA	TGTGCCAGCAGCCCACGGGGGGGTCCCTCCAATGAGCAGTTCTTC	CASSPRGGPSNEQFF
TRBV11-2	NA	TRBJ2-2	NA	TGTGCCAGCAGCTCCTCAGGCAGCGGACTTTTCGCGAACACCGGGGAGCTGTTTTTT	CASSSSGSGLFANTGELFF
TRBV5-1	TRBD2	TRBJ2-1	NA	TGCGCCAGCAGCCAAGCGGGGGGTAACAATGAGCAGTTCTTC	CASSQAGGNNEQFF
TRBV7-2	NA	TRBJ1-1	NA	TGTGCCAGCAGCTTAGGGACATGGTATTACACTGAAGCTTTCTTT	CASSLGTWYYTEAFF
TRBV11-2	TRBD2	TRBJ2-5	NA	TGTGCCAGCAGCCTAATGCGGGGGGGCCGCCAAGAGACCCAGTACTTC	CASSLMRGGRQETQYF
TRBV13	TRBD2	TRBJ2-5	NA	TGTGCCAGCAGCTTTCCTAGCGGGGGAGAGACCCAGTACTTC	CASSFPSGGETQYF
TRBV1	NA	TRBJ2-7	NA	TGCACCGGCAGCCACCCTCTCCGGGTAGCGGGATACCACGAGCAGTACTTC	CTGSHPLRVAGYHEQYF
TRBV10-2	NA	TRBJ2-4	NA	TGCGCCAGCTCCGAAGGGGCAAAAAACATTCAGTACTTC	CASSEGAKNIQYF
TRBV29-1	NA	TRBJ1-5	NA	TGCAGCGTTCGAGGAGACAGCAATCAGCCCCAGCATTTT	CSVRGDSNQPQHF
TRBV19	NA	TRBJ2-6	NA	TGTGCCAGTAAGCGTCAGGGGTTTGGGGCCAACGTCCTGACTTTC	CASKRQGFGANVLTF
TRBV21-1	NA	TRBJ2-6	once	TGTGCCAGCAGCAAAGAAGGGGTAACAGGGGCCAACGTCCTGACTTTC	CASSKEGVTGANVLTF
TRBV28	NA	TRBJ1-5	NA	TGTGCCGCGACCCGAGGGTCCAATCAGCCCCAGCATTTT	CAATRGSNQPQHF
TRBV5-4	NA	TRBJ1-6	NA	TGTGCCAGCAGCTTGTATGGGAGCTATAATTCACCCCTCCACTTT	CASSLYGSYNSPLHF
TRBV18	TRBD1	TRBJ1-5	NA	TGTGCCAGCTCACCCGGACAGGCTGTTGGGGGTCAGCCCCAGCATTTT	CASSPGQAVGGQPQHF
TRBV5-1	NA	TRBJ1-2	NA	TGCGCCAGCAACCGGGAGGGGGGCTCCTATGGCTACACCTTC	CASNREGGSYGYTF
TRBV7-9	TRBD1	TRBJ1-2	NA	TGTGCCAGCAGCTTACCGGGACAGGGAATGCAAGACTACACCTTC	CASSLPGQGMQDYTF
TRBV4-3	NA	TRBJ1-3	NA	TGCGCCAGCAGCCAAGTACATGGGCCTGGAAACACCATATATTTT	CASSQVHGPGNTIYF
TRBV6-4	NA	TRBJ2-7	NA	TGTGCCAGCAGTGCAGACCGGAGCTCCTACGAGCAGTACTTC	CASSADRSSYEQYF
TRBV5-1	TRBD1	TRBJ2-7	NA	TGCGCCAGCAGCTCTAGGACAGGGAGCTCCTACGAGCAGTACTTC	CASSSRTGSSYEQYF
TRBV10-3	TRBD2	TRBJ2-1	NA	TGTGCCATTTCTAGCGGGGGGGATTTCAATGAGCAGTTCTTC	CAISSGGDFNEQFF
TRBV18	TRBD2	TRBJ2-1	NA	TGTGCCAGCTCACCCCCCCGCGGGGGGGACAATGAGCAGTTCTTC	CASSPPRGGDNEQFF
TRBV5-1	NA	TRBJ2-7	few	TGCGCCAGCAGCTTTGGTGGGACAATAAGCTCCTACGAGCAGTACTTC	CASSFGGTISSYEQYF
TRBV3-1/TRBV3-2	NA	TRBJ2-4	once	TGTGCCAGCAGCCACGATTCGGTGGTCAAAAACATTCAGTACTTC	CASSHDSVVKNIQYF
TRBV5-1	NA	TRBJ1-1	NA	TGCGCCAGCAGCTTACTACAGGGGAACACTGAAGCTTTCTTT	CASSLLQGNTEAFF
TRBV7-8	NA	TRBJ1-1	NA	TGTGCCAGCAGCTTAGGGGCGGGTCCTGAAGCTTTCTTT	CASSLGAGPEAFF